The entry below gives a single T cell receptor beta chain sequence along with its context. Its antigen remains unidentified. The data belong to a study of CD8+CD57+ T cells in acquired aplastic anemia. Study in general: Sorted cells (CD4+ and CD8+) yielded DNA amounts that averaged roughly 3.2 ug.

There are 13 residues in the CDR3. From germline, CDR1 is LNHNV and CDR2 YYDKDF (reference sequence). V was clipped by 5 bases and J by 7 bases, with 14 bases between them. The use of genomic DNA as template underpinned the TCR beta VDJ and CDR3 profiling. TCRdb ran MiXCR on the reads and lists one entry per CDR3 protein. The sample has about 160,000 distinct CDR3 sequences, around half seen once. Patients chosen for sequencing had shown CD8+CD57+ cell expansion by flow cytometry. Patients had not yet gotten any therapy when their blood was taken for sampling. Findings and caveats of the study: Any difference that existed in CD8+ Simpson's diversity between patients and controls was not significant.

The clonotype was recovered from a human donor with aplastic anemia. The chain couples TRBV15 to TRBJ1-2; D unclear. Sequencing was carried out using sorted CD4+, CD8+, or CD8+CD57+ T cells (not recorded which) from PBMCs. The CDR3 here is CATSPSAAAGYTF. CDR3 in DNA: TGTGCCACCAGCCCATCGGCGGCCGCTGGCTACACCTTC.